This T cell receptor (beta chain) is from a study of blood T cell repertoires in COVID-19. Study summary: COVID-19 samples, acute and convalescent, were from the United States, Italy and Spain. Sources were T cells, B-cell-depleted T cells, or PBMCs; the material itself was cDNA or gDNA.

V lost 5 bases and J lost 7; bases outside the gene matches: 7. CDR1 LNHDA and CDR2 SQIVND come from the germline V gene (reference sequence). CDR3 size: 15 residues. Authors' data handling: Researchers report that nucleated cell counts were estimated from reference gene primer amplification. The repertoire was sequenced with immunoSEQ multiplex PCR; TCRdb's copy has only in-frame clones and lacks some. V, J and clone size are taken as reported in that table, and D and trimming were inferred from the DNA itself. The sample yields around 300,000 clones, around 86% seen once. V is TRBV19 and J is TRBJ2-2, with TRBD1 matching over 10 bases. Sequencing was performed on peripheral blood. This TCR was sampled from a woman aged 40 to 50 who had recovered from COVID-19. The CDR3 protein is CASSQGGQGLGELFF. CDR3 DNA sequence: TGTGCCAGTAGTCAAGGGGGACAGGGGCTCGGGGAGCTGTTTTTT.